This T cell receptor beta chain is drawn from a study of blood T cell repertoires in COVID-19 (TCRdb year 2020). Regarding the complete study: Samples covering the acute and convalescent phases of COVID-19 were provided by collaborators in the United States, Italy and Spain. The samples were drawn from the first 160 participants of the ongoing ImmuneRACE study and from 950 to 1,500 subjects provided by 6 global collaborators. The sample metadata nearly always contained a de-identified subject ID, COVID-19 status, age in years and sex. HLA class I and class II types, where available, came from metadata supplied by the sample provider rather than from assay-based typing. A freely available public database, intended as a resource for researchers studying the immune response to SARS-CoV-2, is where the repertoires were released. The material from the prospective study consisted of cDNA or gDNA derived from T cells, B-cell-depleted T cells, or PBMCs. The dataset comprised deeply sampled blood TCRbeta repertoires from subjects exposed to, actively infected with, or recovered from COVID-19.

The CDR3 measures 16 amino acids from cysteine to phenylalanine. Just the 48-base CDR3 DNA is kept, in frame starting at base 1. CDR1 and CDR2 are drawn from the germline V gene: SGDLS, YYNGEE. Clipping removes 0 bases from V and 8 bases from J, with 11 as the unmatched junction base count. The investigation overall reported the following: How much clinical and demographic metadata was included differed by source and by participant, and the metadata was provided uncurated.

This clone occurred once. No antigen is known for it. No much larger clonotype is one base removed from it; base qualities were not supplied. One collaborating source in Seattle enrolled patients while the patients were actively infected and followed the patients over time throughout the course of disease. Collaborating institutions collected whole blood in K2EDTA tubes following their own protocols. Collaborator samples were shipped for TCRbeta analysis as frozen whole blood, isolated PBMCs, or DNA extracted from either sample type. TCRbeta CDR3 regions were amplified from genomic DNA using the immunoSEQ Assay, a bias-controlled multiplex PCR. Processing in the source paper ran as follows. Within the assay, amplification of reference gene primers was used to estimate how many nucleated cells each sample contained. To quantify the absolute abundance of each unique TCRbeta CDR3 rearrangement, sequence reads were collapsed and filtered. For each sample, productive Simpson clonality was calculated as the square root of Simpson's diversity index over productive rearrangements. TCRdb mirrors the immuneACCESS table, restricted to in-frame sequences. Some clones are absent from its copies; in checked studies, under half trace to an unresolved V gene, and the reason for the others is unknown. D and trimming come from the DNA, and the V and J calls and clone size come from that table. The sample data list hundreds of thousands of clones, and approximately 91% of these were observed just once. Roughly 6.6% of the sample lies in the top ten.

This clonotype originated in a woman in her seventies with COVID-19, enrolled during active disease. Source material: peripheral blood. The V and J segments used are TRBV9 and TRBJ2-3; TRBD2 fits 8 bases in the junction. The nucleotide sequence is TGTGCCAGCAGCGTAGACAGCGGGGGCCCCGGGGGTACGCAGTATTTT. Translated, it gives CASSVDSGGPGGTQYF.